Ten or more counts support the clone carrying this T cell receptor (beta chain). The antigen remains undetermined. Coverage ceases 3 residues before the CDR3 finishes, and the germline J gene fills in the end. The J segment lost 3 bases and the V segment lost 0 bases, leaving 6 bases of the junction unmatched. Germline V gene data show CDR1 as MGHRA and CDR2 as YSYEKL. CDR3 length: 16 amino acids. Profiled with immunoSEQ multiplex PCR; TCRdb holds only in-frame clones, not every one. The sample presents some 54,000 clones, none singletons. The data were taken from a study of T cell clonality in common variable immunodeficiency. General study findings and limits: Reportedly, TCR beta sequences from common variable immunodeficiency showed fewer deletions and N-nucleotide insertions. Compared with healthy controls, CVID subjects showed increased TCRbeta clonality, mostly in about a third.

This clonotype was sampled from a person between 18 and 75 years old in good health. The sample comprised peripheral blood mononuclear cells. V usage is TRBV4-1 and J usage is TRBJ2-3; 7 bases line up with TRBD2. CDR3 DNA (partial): TGCGCCAGCAGCCAAGATGGACTAGGGAGAACAGATACG. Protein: CASSQDGLGRTDT. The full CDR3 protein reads CASSQDGLGRTDTQYF.